One and the same sample provided the 5 T cell receptor beta chains below, sequenced in a study of cytomegalovirus exposure and HLA in healthy donors. Primers: 60 Vbeta forward and 13 Jbeta reverse. Profiling relied on immunoSEQ multiplex PCR, and the TCRdb table lists in-frame clones only, not all of them. The sample yields over 95,000 clones, roughly 70% seen once. Material for sequencing was PBMCs. These receptors all stem from a young man in good health and CMV-seropositive.

There are a few counts of this clone. This chain's CDR3 is CASSSMGQISYEQYV. CDR3 DNA sequence: TGTGCCAGCAGCTCAATGGGACAGATCTCCTACGAGCAGTACGTC. The chain carries TRBV11-1 and TRBJ2-7; 7 bases agree with TRBD1. J lost 0 bases, V lost 4 bases, and 6 bases had no gene match. Germline V gene sequence: CDR1 SGHAT, CDR2 FQDESV (reference sequence). This CDR3 has 15 amino acids.

The chain is built from TRBV23-1 and TRBJ2-3, with D perhaps TRBD1 (6 bases). TRBV23-1 is flagged as an ORF with uncertain function. The ends were cut back, 8 bases at V and 1 base at J, with 19 bases in the middle. The CDR3 runs 16 residues. CDR3 in DNA: TGCGCCAGCGTCCGGAGTCGGTCAGGGGGCACAGATACGCAGTATTTT. It codes for CASVRSRSGGTDTQYF.

This clone was seen a handful of times. CDR3 bases: TGTGCCAGCAGTTCCTCGACTCCTCGCTACGAGCAGTACGTC. It translates to CASSSSTPRYEQYV. The V and J genes are TRBV6-1 and TRBJ2-7; D is uncertain. This CDR3 spans 14 amino acids. Germline CDR1 reads MNHNS; CDR2 reads SASEGT. V lost 5 bases and J 3 bases, leaving 14 bases between the germline ends.

The chain employs TRBV10-1 and TRBJ2-2, with D possibly matching TRBD2 (5 bases). The CDR3 extends over 14 amino acids. Deletions cut 7 bases from V and 1 base from J, with 10 bases between. CDR1 and CDR2 (germline): WNHNN, SYGVQD (reference sequence). Here the CDR3 reads CASNMGRNTGELFF. The CDR3 nucleotides are TGCGCCAGCAACATGGGGAGGAACACCGGGGAGCTGTTTTTT.

The rearrangement joins TRBV5-6 to TRBJ2-5, with D possibly matching TRBD2 (5 bases). Germline V gives CDR1 SGHDT, CDR2 YYEEEE. This CDR3 is 14 amino acids long. The V end was cut by 0 bases, the J end by 2 bases, with 8 bases between. Here the CDR3 reads CASSLGLRQETQYF. Here the CDR3 DNA reads TGTGCCAGCAGCTTGGGACTAAGACAAGAGACCCAGTACTTC. Variable domain in full (rest from reference TRBV5-6 and TRBJ2-5): DAGVTQSPTHLIKTRGQQVTLRCSPKSGHDTVSWYQQALGQGPQFIFQYYEEEERQRGNFPDRFSGHQFPNYSSELNVNALLLGDSALYLCASSLGLRQETQYFGPGTRLLVL.